Shown below are 19 T cell receptor beta chains from a single sample sequenced in a study of T cells in localized non-small cell lung cancer. The repertoire was sequenced with immunoSEQ multiplex PCR; TCRdb's copy has only in-frame clones and lacks some. The sample includes about 77,000 clones, 70% to 90% of them seen just once. The specimen was peripheral blood, collected before any cancer treatment. The source is a woman aged 35 to 75 with stage I squamous cell lung carcinoma.

This clone has only one observation. The genes are TRBV19 and TRBJ1-1, with D hard to call. Looked up from germline, CDR1 is LNHDA and CDR2 is SQIVND (reference sequence). The CDR3 is 13 residues long. V lost 5 bases to trimming and J lost 1 base, with 8 bases between them. The DNA for the CDR3 is TGTGCCAGTAGTCCCCCGACGAACACTGAAGCTTTCTTT. The encoded protein is CASSPPTNTEAFF.

The CDR3 DNA reads TGTGCCAGTAGTACGACAGTCTATGGCTACACCTTC. The encoded protein is CASSTTVYGYTF. The chain uses TRBV19 and TRBJ1-2, with a possible D match to TRBD1 (5 bases). Trimming removed 4 bases at V and 4 bases at J, with 7 bases between. The length of the CDR3 is 12 residues. Per germline, CDR1 LNHDA and CDR2 SQIVND (reference sequence).

The chain employs TRBV19 and TRBJ2-1, with D uncertain. Between the trimmed V and J ends, which lost 2 bases and 0 bases, there was a span of 8 bases. Germline V lookup: CDR1 LNHDA, CDR2 SQIVND (reference sequence). There are 15 residues in the CDR3. The CDR3 loop is CASSITVRSYNEQFF. Written as DNA, the CDR3 is TGTGCCAGTAGTATAACAGTTCGCTCCTACAATGAGCAGTTCTTC.

The chain couples TRBV4-1 to TRBJ1-6; 7 bases align to TRBD1. There are 16 residues in the CDR3. Germline CDR1 reads MGHRA; CDR2 reads YSYEKL. The V segment lost 0 bases and the J segment 7 bases; nucleotides outside the gene matches: 6. The CDR3 loop reads CASSQDLGGRNSPLHF. CDR3 DNA: TGCGCCAGCAGCCAAGATTTAGGGGGCAGGAATTCACCCCTCCACTTT.

This chain links TRBV25-1 with TRBJ1-1; D is undetermined. V lost 6 bases, J lost 3 bases, and 11 bases lay in between. Germline values: CDR1 MGHDK, CDR2 SYGVNS. This CDR3 is built from 13 residues. The DNA of the CDR3 is TGTGCCAGCAGCGGCCGACGAGACACTGAAGCTTTCTTT. This sequence encodes CASSGRRDTEAFF.

This rearrangement joins TRBV5-6 to TRBJ2-3; 15 bases match TRBD2. V lost 3 bases to trimming and J lost 0 bases; unmatched junction nucleotides: 2. The CDR3 spans 17 residues. Germline V gives CDR1 SGHDT, CDR2 YYEEEE. The DNA for the CDR3 is TGTGCCAGCAGCTGGGGACTAGCGGGGGGAAGCACAGATACGCAGTATTTT. Its translation: CASSWGLAGGSTDTQYF.

The V and J genes are TRBV23-1 and TRBJ2-7; 7 bases match TRBD1. Being an ORF, TRBV23-1 has a function that is uncertain. V gave up 2 bases and J gave up 2 bases; unmatched junction bases: 6. CDR3 length: 15 residues. CDR3 sequence: CASSQNRGFAYEQYF. The CDR3 bases are TGCGCCAGCAGTCAAAACAGGGGTTTCGCCTACGAGCAGTACTTC.

The chain joins TRBV18 to TRBJ2-7; a weak D match, TRBD1 (5 bases). Germline assignment: CDR1 KGHSH and CDR2 LQKENI. The CDR3 contains 13 residues. Trimming took 3 bases from V and 4 from J, leaving 10 bases between them. For the CDR3, the DNA is TGTGCCAGCTCACCCCCTAGGGGATACGAGCAGTACTTC. Its protein is CASSPPRGYEQYF.

The V and J genes are TRBV6-1 and TRBJ2-7; D is undetermined. V lost 6 bases to trimming and J lost 3 bases, with 15 bases between them. This CDR3 is built from 14 residues. Germline CDR1 MNHNS, CDR2 SASEGT. CDR3 protein: CASRTTHGDYEQYF. In nucleotides, the CDR3 is TGTGCCAGCAGGACGACACACGGAGACTACGAGCAGTACTTC.

This clone was seen only a few times. The chain recombines TRBV27 with TRBJ1-6; D might be TRBD1 (5 bases). CDR1 and CDR2 from the germline V gene are MNHEY and SMNVEV (reference sequence). The V end was cut by 6 bases, the J end by 7 bases, with 16 bases between. The CDR3 is 15 amino acids. The CDR3 nucleotides read TGTGCCAGCAGGGAGGGGACTAGGAAGAATTCACCCCTCCACTTT. It yields the protein CASREGTRKNSPLHF.

This clone occurred once. The CDR3 reads CASSLRLAAYEQYF. CDR3 bases: TGTGCCAGCAGCTTGAGACTAGCGGCCTACGAGCAGTACTTC. The J gene is TRBJ2-7, the V gene TRBV7-3; 9 bases are shared with TRBD2. J gave up 2 bases and V 3 bases, and 2 bases lay outside the gene matches. CDR3 size: 14 residues. CDR1 is SGHTA, CDR2 FQGTGA, per germline.

The rearrangement links TRBV2 to TRBJ1-1; D not certain. V was shortened by 10 bases and J by 4 bases, with 16 bases between the two germline ends. Germline CDR1 SNHLY, CDR2 FYNNEI. This CDR3 has 13 amino acids. The CDR3 DNA is TGTGCCACCCGGGGTGGGGAGGCCACTGAAGCTTTCTTT. Amino acids: CATRGGEATEAFF.

This rearrangement joins TRBV30 to TRBJ1-6; 9 nucleotides agree with TRBD1. Germline V gives CDR1 GTSNPN, CDR2 SVGIG (reference sequence). Unmatched junction bases numbered 4, after V lost 3 bases and J lost 7 bases. The CDR3 runs 14 residues. The CDR3 sequence: CAWSPGQGNSPLHF. The CDR3 coding sequence is TGTGCCTGGAGCCCCGGACAGGGGAATTCACCCCTCCACTTT.

The chain links TRBV25-1 to TRBJ1-1, with D maybe TRBD1 (5 bases). The V end was cut by 5 bases, the J end by 7 bases, with 14 bases between. Germline CDR1 MGHDK, CDR2 SYGVNS. The CDR3 totals 13 residues. CDR3 loop: CASSLAGRGEAFF. CDR3 bases: TGTGCCAGCAGTCTCGCGGGGCGGGGTGAAGCTTTCTTT.

This chain links TRBV19 with TRBJ1-1; D not resolved. The CDR3 has 15 amino acids. Germline CDR1 is LNHDA and CDR2 is SQIVND (reference sequence). The V end lost 2 bases, the J end lost 1 base, and 11 bases lay between the germline ends. CDR3 loop: CASSISWQANTEAFF. The CDR3, as DNA: TGTGCCAGTAGTATATCTTGGCAGGCGAACACTGAAGCTTTCTTT.

The rearrangement uses TRBV9 and TRBJ2-2, with D perhaps matching TRBD1 or TRBD2 (6 bases each). Germline V gives CDR1 SGDLS, CDR2 YYNGEE. The V gene lost 2 bases and the J gene lost 5 bases, with 13 bases spanning the gap. This CDR3 spans 15 amino acids. The CDR3 nucleotides read TGTGCCAGCAGCGTTTGGGGGGCCAGTACCGGGGAGCTGTTTTTT. Its translation is CASSVWGASTGELFF.

The CDR3 region is CSVQAATLNTEAFF. CDR3 DNA: TGCAGCGTTCAGGCGGCGACCCTGAACACTGAAGCTTTCTTT. The chain recombines TRBV29-1 with TRBJ1-1; D call uncertain. Trimming removed 5 bases at V and 0 bases at J, with 13 bases between. The CDR3 loop spans 14 amino acids. CDR1 SQVTM and CDR2 ANQGSEA come from the germline V gene.

The genes are TRBV11-2 and TRBJ1-5; D gene uncertain. This CDR3 region has 14 residues. Germline values: CDR1 SGHAT, CDR2 FQNNGV. V was clipped by 5 bases and J by 0 bases, with 8 bases between them. CDR3 loop: CASSPTNSNQPQHF. CDR3 coding DNA: TGTGCCAGCAGCCCCACAAATAGCAATCAGCCCCAGCATTTT.

The chain carries TRBV5-4 and TRBJ2-1; TRBD2 aligns across 8 bases. Germline lookup yields CDR1 SGHNT and CDR2 YYREEE (reference sequence). This CDR3 is 15 amino acids long. V lost 3 bases, J lost 4 bases, and 6 bases stayed unmatched. CDR3 nucleotides: TGTGCCAGCAGCTCCTCCGGGACTAGTTACAATGAGCAGTTCTTC. Translation gives CASSSSGTSYNEQFF.